The 31 T cell receptor beta chains below all came from one sample that was sequenced in a study of vaccination and CD4 T cells after COVID-19. The Oncomine TCR Beta short-read assay was applied to DNA of cultured CD4+ T cells. From the PCR reads, TCRdb called clonotypes with MiXCR, one entry per CDR3 protein. The sample lists around 1,600 distinct CDR3 sequences, about 80% occurring once. Their antigens are not known. The treatment was: roughly ten-day PBMC culture with coronavirus spike peptide pools or control peptides (ViraFEST assay). Sequencing used CD4+ T cells from blood, cultured in vitro, obtained after SARS-CoV-2 vaccination. These receptors were taken from a human donor who had recovered from COVID-19.

V gene TRBV2 combines with J gene TRBJ1-6, with a tentative D call TRBD1 (5 bases). CDR3 length equals 14 residues. From germline, CDR1 is SNHLY and CDR2 FYNNEI. V was cut by 10 bases and J by 1 base, with 11 bases left in between. DNA of the CDR3: TGTGCCATTCTCAGGGAATCCTATAATTCACCCCTCCACTTT. Protein sequence: CAILRESYNSPLHF. The complete variable domain, with remaining parts taken from reference TRBV2 and TRBJ1-6, reads EPEVTQTPSHQVTQMGQEVILRCVPISNHLYFYWYRQILGQKVEFLVSFYNNEISEKSEIFDDQFSVERPDGSNFTLKIRSTKLEDSAMYFCAILRESYNSPLHFGNGTRLTVT.

This clonotype was seen only a few times. In DNA, the CDR3 is TGTGCCACCAGCAGAAGAGGGGGGATCCAAGAGACCCAGTACTTC. It is translated as CATSRRGGIQETQYF. J is TRBJ2-5 and V is TRBV15; TRBD1 or TRBD2 may be the D gene (6 bases each). V was trimmed by 2 bases and J by 1 base, leaving 11 bases between them. The CDR3 consists of 15 residues. CDR1 LNHNV and CDR2 YYDKDF come from the germline V gene (reference sequence).

This clonotype is classed as medium-sized. The rearrangement links TRBV5-1 to TRBJ2-2; 15 bases map to TRBD2. This CDR3 is built from 18 residues. With V trimmed by 8 bases and J by 0 bases, 8 bases remained unmatched. Germline V gene data show CDR1 as SGHRS and CDR2 as YFSETQ. The CDR3 region has the DNA TGCGCCAGTACTAAAGGGACTAGCGGGGGGCCGAACACCGGGGAGCTGTTTTTT. Protein: CASTKGTSGGPNTGELFF.

The genes are TRBV7-2 and TRBJ1-1; 9 positions agree with TRBD1. CDR3 length equals 15 residues. Unmatched junction bases numbered 9, after V lost 5 bases and J lost 5 bases. CDR1 is SGHTA, CDR2 FQGNSA, per germline. The CDR3: CASSLDRGMETEAFF. CDR3 sequence (DNA): TGTGCCAGCAGCCTGGACAGGGGAATGGAGACTGAAGCTTTCTTT.

This chain joins TRBV29-1 and TRBJ2-1; D call uncertain. The germline CDR1 and CDR2 sequences are SQVTM and ANQGSEA. V gave up 4 bases and J gave up 5 bases, with 6 bases separating them. The CDR3 covers 11 residues. CDR3: CSVVRNNEQFF. In DNA, the CDR3 is TGCAGCGTTGTCAGAAACAATGAGCAGTTCTTC.

The rearrangement joins TRBV28 to TRBJ2-7; D is unresolved. Germline loops: CDR1 MDHEN, CDR2 SYDVKM. Trimming cost V 3 bases and J 4 bases, with 16 bases left between them. This CDR3 has 15 amino acids. CDR3 coding DNA: TGTGCCAGCAGTTTTGGTCCGAAATCATCTTACGAGCAGTACTTC. Its protein is CASSFGPKSSYEQYF. Supplemented by reference TRBV28 and TRBJ2-7, the full variable domain reads DVKVTQSSRYLVKRTGEKVFLECVQDMDHENMFWYRQDPGLGLRLIYFSYDVKMKEKGDIPEGYSVSREKKERFSLILESASTNQTSMYLCASSFGPKSSYEQYFGPGTRLTVT.

The genes are TRBV7-2 and TRBJ2-2; D is unclear. There are 15 residues in the CDR3. Germline V lookup: CDR1 SGHTA, CDR2 FQGNSA. With 0 bases removed from V and 6 bases from J, the gap between germline ends came to 11 bases. This CDR3 is CASSLAGVIPGELFF. In nucleotides, the CDR3 is TGTGCCAGCAGCTTAGCGGGCGTAATTCCCGGGGAGCTGTTTTTT.

The rearrangement joins TRBV19 to TRBJ2-5, with D possibly TRBD2 on 5 matching bases. CDR3 length: 14 residues. Trimming took 7 bases from V and 4 from J, leaving 16 bases between them. Germline V gene data show CDR1 as LNHDA and CDR2 as SQIVND (reference sequence). The CDR3 nucleotides read TGTGCCAGTATGAAGTCCGGAGGATTAGAGACCCAGTACTTC. This codes for CASMKSGGLETQYF.

CDR3 loop: CASSPGGELAVYNEQFF. CDR3 bases: TGTGCCAGCAGCCCAGGCGGCGAACTAGCGGTCTACAATGAGCAGTTCTTC. This chain links TRBV6-1 with TRBJ2-1, with TRBD2 matching 8 bases. Looked up from germline, CDR1 is MNHNS and CDR2 is SASEGT. Trimming at V came to 6 bases and at J to 3 bases, leaving 13 bases not matched to a gene. The CDR3 sequence is 17 residues long.

By sample fraction, this clonotype is medium-sized. The rearrangement links TRBV7-2 to TRBJ2-3; a weak D match, TRBD2 (5 bases). This CDR3 comprises 14 residues. Looked up from germline, CDR1 is SGHTA and CDR2 is FQGNSA. Trimming took 4 bases from V and 8 from J, leaving 16 bases between them. CDR3 bases: TGTGCCAGCAGCTGGGCGGGTCCTCCCGGTACGCAGTATTTT. The encoded protein is CASSWAGPPGTQYF.

The rearrangement uses TRBV4-1 and TRBJ1-2; D is ambiguous. Per the germline V gene, CDR1 is MGHRA and CDR2 is YSYEKL. V was shortened by 0 bases and J by 7 bases, with 12 bases between the two germline ends. The length of the CDR3 is 14 residues. CDR3 residues: CASSQDRWGGGYTF. CDR3 nucleotide sequence: TGCGCCAGCAGCCAAGATCGGTGGGGAGGTGGCTACACCTTC.

V and J are TRBV11-2 and TRBJ2-7; tentatively, D is TRBD1 (6 bases). The CDR3 consists of 13 residues. The germline gives CDR1 SGHAT, CDR2 FQNNGV. Trimming removed 5 bases at V and 3 bases at J, with 11 bases between. CDR3 region: CASSITGIYEQYF. CDR3 sequence (DNA): TGTGCCAGCAGCATAACAGGGATCTACGAGCAGTACTTC.

The chain combines TRBV20-1 with TRBJ2-3; 9 bases fit TRBD2. The CDR3 spans 14 residues. Germline trimming cut 6 bases from V and 6 bases from J; bases unmatched to any gene: 10. Germline V CDR1 and CDR2: DFQATT, SNEGSKA (reference sequence). As DNA, the CDR3 is TGCAGTGCCCCCGGGCGGGGGGGCCTGGATACGCAGTATTTT. Protein: CSAPGRGGLDTQYF.

Concerning this clonotype itself: Germline and junction disagree at one end, which may indicate a read error. The chain carries TRBV15 and TRBJ1-6, with D maybe TRBD1 (6 bases). Per the germline V gene, CDR1 is LNHNV and CDR2 is YYDKDF (reference sequence). The CDR3 extends over 15 amino acids. For the CDR3, the DNA is TGTGCCACCAGCAGAGTCGGGGGGCACAATTCATCCCTCCACTTT. Protein: CATSRVGGHNSSLHF.

In its sample, this clonotype was seen once. The gene calls are TRBV25-1 and TRBJ1-2; 9 bases match TRBD1. Unmatched junction bases numbered 5, after V lost 1 base and J lost 5 bases. CDR1 is MGHDK and CDR2 is SYGVNS in the germline V gene. The CDR3 has 15 residues. CDR3 amino acids: CASSESSGTGYGYTF. The DNA of the CDR3 is TGTGCCAGCAGTGAATCCTCCGGGACAGGGTATGGCTACACCTTC.

CDR3 sequence: CASSLIGDGYTF. CDR3 nucleotides: TGTGCCAGCAGCTTGATCGGGGATGGCTACACCTTC. This chain connects TRBV7-2 to TRBJ1-2; D remains unclear. Trimming removed 3 bases from V and 6 bases from J, with 8 bases in between. The CDR3 spans 12 residues. Germline CDR1 reads SGHTA; CDR2 reads FQGNSA. Together with reference TRBV7-2 and TRBJ1-2, the CDR3 gives the full variable domain: GAGVSQSPSNKVTEKGKDVELRCDPISGHTALYWYRQSLGQGLEFLIYFQGNSAPDKSGLPSDRFSAERTGGSVSTLTIQRTQQEDSAVYLCASSLIGDGYTFGSGTRLTVV.

The rearrangement links TRBV27 to TRBJ2-1; D remains ambiguous. Trimming removed 2 bases from V and 2 bases from J, with 10 bases in between. The germline gives CDR1 MNHEY, CDR2 SMNVEV (reference sequence). The CDR3 has 15 amino acids. CDR3 sequence: CASSLRASPYNEQFF. The CDR3, as DNA: TGTGCCAGCAGTTTAAGGGCTTCACCCTACAATGAGCAGTTCTTC.

This clonotype appeared once. One end of the junction does not line up with germline, which may come from a read error. The chain uses TRBV20-1 and TRBJ2-2; 9 positions match TRBD2. The CDR3 runs 16 residues. Germline assignment: CDR1 DFQATT and CDR2 SNEGSKA (reference sequence). Written as DNA, the CDR3 is TGCAGTGCTAGAAACCCGATCGCGGGAGGGCCCGGGGGGCTGTTTTTT. Protein: CSARNPIAGGPGGLFF.

The chain uses TRBV7-2 and TRBJ2-7; 9 bases match TRBD1. V dropped 4 bases and J dropped 3; count of bases not matched to a gene: 7. In germline, CDR1 is SGHTA, CDR2 FQGNSA. The CDR3 totals 15 residues. The CDR3 nucleotides are TGTGCCAGCAGCTATGGGGGGACAGGGAGCTACGAGCAGTACTTC. It encodes CASSYGGTGSYEQYF.

The genes are TRBV20-1 and TRBJ1-5; tentatively, D is TRBD1 (5 bases). The CDR3 is made up of 15 amino acids. Germline CDR1 and CDR2: DFQATT and SNEGSKA (reference sequence). The V and J ends lost 0 bases and 6 bases respectively, with 15 bases between them. CDR3 residues: CSARDSRGPTQPQHF. For the CDR3, the DNA is TGCAGTGCTAGAGATTCCCGGGGACCCACTCAGCCCCAGCATTTT.

The rearrangement joins TRBV24-1 to TRBJ2-5, with 10 bases identical to TRBD1. Germline CDR1 is KGHDR and CDR2 is SFDVKD. With V trimmed by 4 bases and J by 0 bases, 4 bases remained unmatched. The CDR3 extends over 16 amino acids. CDR3 in amino acids: CATSDGTGVYQETQYF. The CDR3 DNA is TGTGCCACCAGTGACGGGACAGGGGTATACCAAGAGACCCAGTACTTC.

This chain links TRBV19 with TRBJ1-2; D is uncertain. This CDR3 is built from 11 residues. Per germline, CDR1 LNHDA and CDR2 SQIVND (reference sequence). The V gene lost 1 base and the J gene lost 7 bases, with 4 bases spanning the gap. CDR3 sequence reads: CASSIGGGYTF. The CDR3 coding sequence is TGTGCCAGTAGTATAGGAGGTGGCTACACCTTC.

The chain employs TRBV5-4 and TRBJ1-5, with D uncertain. Germline V gene sequence: CDR1 SGHNT, CDR2 YYREEE (reference sequence). With 10 bases removed from V and 0 bases from J, the gap between germline ends came to 14 bases. This CDR3 is 14 amino acids long. The CDR3 reads CADAEHHSNQPQHF. The CDR3 bases are TGTGCCGATGCAGAACACCATAGCAATCAGCCCCAGCATTTT.

The chain couples TRBV21-1 to TRBJ1-1. TRBV21-1 is labeled a pseudogene. CDR3 length: 11 amino acids. CDR3 nucleotides: TGTGCCAGCAGCAGACACTCTGAAGCTTTCTTT. As protein: CASSRHSEAFF.

The chain links TRBV20-1 to TRBJ2-2; TRBD2 aligns across 7 bases. CDR1 is DFQATT, CDR2 SNEGSKA, per germline (reference sequence). The CDR3 runs 13 residues. V lost 4 bases, J lost 4 bases, and 3 bases stayed unmatched. This chain's CDR3 is CSAKGGGTGELFF. DNA for the CDR3: TGCAGTGCTAAGGGCGGGGGCACCGGGGAGCTGTTTTTT.

V is TRBV28 and J is TRBJ2-5; D possibly corresponds to TRBD2 (5 bases). This CDR3 comprises 14 residues. V was shortened by 3 bases and J by 5 bases, with 13 bases between the two germline ends. From germline, CDR1 is MDHEN and CDR2 SYDVKM. The CDR3 sequence: CASSLSSPRETQYF. CDR3 in DNA: TGTGCCAGCAGTTTGTCTAGCCCCAGGGAGACCCAGTACTTC.

In its sample, this clonotype was seen once. The V and J genes are TRBV10-1 and TRBJ2-3; D uncertain. V lost 3 bases and J lost 0, with 10 bases in between. Germline V lookup: CDR1 WNHNN, CDR2 SYGVQD (reference sequence). The CDR3 is 15 residues long. CDR3 region: CASSDATASTDTQYF. In DNA, the CDR3 is TGCGCCAGCAGTGATGCGACGGCAAGCACAGATACGCAGTATTTT.

This clonotype was counted once. This rearrangement joins TRBV7-8 to TRBJ2-3; 7 bases agree with TRBD2. J lost 3 bases, V lost 1 base, and 16 bases had no gene match. This CDR3 spans 19 amino acids. CDR1 is SGHVS, CDR2 FQNEAQ, per germline. The CDR3 protein is CASSLGLPPPWGGTDTQYF. The CDR3 DNA reads as TGTGCCAGCAGCTTAGGACTCCCCCCTCCGTGGGGGGGAACAGATACGCAGTATTTT.

The rearrangement links TRBV5-4 to TRBJ1-1; D is undetermined. The CDR3 runs to 13 residues. With 7 bases removed from V and 7 bases from J, the gap between germline ends came to 17 bases. In germline, CDR1 is SGHNT, CDR2 YYREEE (reference sequence). The CDR3 bases are TGTGCCAGCCGGAGGGAAATTTTCGATGAAGCTTTCTTT. Its translation: CASRREIFDEAFF.

Concerning this clonotype itself: It may be a read error: a sequence one base away is much more abundant. This sequence joins TRBV19 and TRBJ2-2, with 9 bases aligning to TRBD2. This CDR3 region has 15 residues. Germline V gives CDR1 LNHDA, CDR2 SQIVND (reference sequence). CDR3 loop: CASTKREAGAGKLFF. DNA for the CDR3: TGTGCCAGTACGAAGCGGGAGGCCGGGGCCGGGAAGCTGTTTTTT.

The chain uses TRBV20-1 and TRBJ2-3; D is possibly TRBD2 (5 bases). The V gene's germline CDR1 is DFQATT and CDR2 SNEGSKA (reference sequence). This CDR3 is 13 amino acids long. V was shortened by 2 bases and J by 6 bases, with 12 bases between the two germline ends. For the CDR3, the DNA is TGCAGTGCTAGACTTGTGGGAGCTGATACGCAGTATTTT. It yields the protein CSARLVGADTQYF.